One and the same sample provided the 11 T cell receptor beta chains below, sequenced in a study of blood T cells in healthy people across ages. Then a second PCR, running about 6 to 11 cycles, was carried out with a sample-barcoded 5' primer and a J-beta primer mix. TCRdb recomputed calls from the 5' RACE reads with MiXCR, one row per CDR3 protein. The data show 1.4 million or so distinct CDR3 sequences, about 42% seen once. The sequencing sample was made of blood. The receptors shown here come from a woman aged 18-35 years in good health.

This clonotype was observed at least ten times. V is TRBV6-5 and J is TRBJ2-1; D might be TRBD2 (6 bases). The V end was cut by 5 bases, the J end by 10 bases, with 15 bases between. The germline CDR1 and CDR2 sequences are MNHEY and SVGAGI. This CDR3 has 13 amino acids. The CDR3 protein is CASSDTHLAEQFF. In DNA form, the CDR3 reads TGTGCCAGCAGTGACACGCATCTAGCGGAGCAGTTCTTC.

The gene calls are TRBV3-1 and TRBJ2-5, with a weak D call TRBD2 (5 bases). CDR3 size: 14 residues. V dropped 7 bases and J dropped 5 bases, with 17 bases sitting between them. In germline, CDR1 is LGHDT, CDR2 YNNKEL (reference sequence). CDR3 sequence: CASTSRADHETQYF. DNA of the CDR3: TGTGCCAGCACATCACGAGCGGATCACGAGACCCAGTACTTC.

Notes on this clonotype: A read error may produce the germline difference seen at one junction end. V and J are TRBV6-6 and TRBJ1-2; no clear D. The CDR3 extends over 13 amino acids. Looked up from germline, CDR1 is MNHNY and CDR2 is SVGAGI (reference sequence). The CDR3 spells CVSAEVLNYGYTF. CDR3 nucleotide sequence: TGTGTCAGCGCGGAGGTTCTTAACTATGGCTACACCTTC.

This sequence joins TRBV10-3 and TRBJ2-7, with TRBD2 identical over 8 bases. With 4 bases clipped from V and 6 bases from J, the junction kept 11 bases outside the gene matches. This CDR3 is 15 amino acids long. Germline V gives CDR1 ENHRY, CDR2 SYGVKD. CDR3 nucleotide sequence: TGTGCCATCAGTGGTTCGGGGGGGCCGCTCTCCGAGCAGTACTTC. Protein: CAISGSGGPLSEQYF.

This chain uses TRBV20-1 with TRBJ1-1; D gene ambiguous. Trimming removed 6 bases from V and 2 bases from J, with 13 bases in between. This CDR3 has 13 residues. CDR1 is DFQATT and CDR2 is SNEGSKA in the germline V gene (reference sequence). CDR3 bases: TGCAGTGCGAAGAGACCGGCCAACACTGAAGCTTTCTTT. As protein: CSAKRPANTEAFF.

The rearrangement uses TRBV7-2 and TRBJ2-1; TRBD2 aligns across 10 bases. Germline lookup yields CDR1 SGHTA and CDR2 FQGNSA. J gave up 2 bases and V 1 base, and 8 bases lay outside the gene matches. The CDR3 extends over 18 amino acids. The CDR3 protein is CASSLGDLLAGAYNEQFF. CDR3 DNA: TGTGCCAGCAGCTTAGGAGACCTTCTAGCGGGAGCCTACAATGAGCAGTTCTTC.

This clonotype has ten or more counts. The chain couples TRBV4-3 to TRBJ2-3; 8 positions match TRBD1. The CDR3 extends over 13 amino acids. The junction had 4 bases not matched to a gene; V was cut back by 6 bases and J by 5 bases. CDR1 is LGHNA and CDR2 is YSLEER in the germline V gene. CDR3 DNA: TGCGCCAGCAGAACGACAGGGGTAGATACGCAGTATTTT. Its translation: CASRTTGVDTQYF.

This chain joins TRBV7-2 and TRBJ2-2; D unresolved. Germline V gene lookup returns CDR1 SGHTA and CDR2 FQGNSA. The length of the CDR3 is 13 residues. Trimming took 3 bases from V and 6 from J, leaving 8 bases between them. CDR3 sequence: CASSLQAAGELFF. Here the CDR3 DNA reads TGTGCCAGCAGCTTGCAGGCAGCCGGGGAGCTGTTTTTT.

This clonotype came up a few times. The chain uses TRBV4-3 and TRBJ2-1, with 11 positions matching TRBD2. V shed 1 base and J 5 bases; nucleotides not matched to a gene: 7. The CDR3 is made up of 17 amino acids. Germline V CDR1 and CDR2: LGHNA, YSLEER. This CDR3 reads CASSQVGLAGGDNEQFF. Written as DNA, the CDR3 is TGCGCCAGCAGCCAAGTAGGGCTAGCGGGGGGAGACAATGAGCAGTTCTTC.

CDR3: CAISESIGTTHNEQFF. The CDR3 nucleotides are TGTGCCATCAGTGAGTCGATTGGGACTACTCACAATGAGCAGTTCTTC. The chain uses TRBV10-3 and TRBJ2-1; 7 bases align to TRBD2. V lost 0 bases, J lost 5 bases, and 7 bases stayed unmatched. CDR3 length: 16 amino acids. Germline V gene data show CDR1 as ENHRY and CDR2 as SYGVKD.

The V call is TRBV11-3, the J call TRBJ2-1; a weak D match, TRBD2 (5 bases). The germline V gene has CDR1 SGHNT and CDR2 YENEEA. The CDR3 has 13 amino acids. V was trimmed by 5 bases and J by 5 bases, leaving 10 bases between them. CDR3 region: CASSPRADNEQFF. The CDR3 DNA follows: TGTGCCAGCAGCCCGCGGGCCGACAATGAGCAGTTCTTC.